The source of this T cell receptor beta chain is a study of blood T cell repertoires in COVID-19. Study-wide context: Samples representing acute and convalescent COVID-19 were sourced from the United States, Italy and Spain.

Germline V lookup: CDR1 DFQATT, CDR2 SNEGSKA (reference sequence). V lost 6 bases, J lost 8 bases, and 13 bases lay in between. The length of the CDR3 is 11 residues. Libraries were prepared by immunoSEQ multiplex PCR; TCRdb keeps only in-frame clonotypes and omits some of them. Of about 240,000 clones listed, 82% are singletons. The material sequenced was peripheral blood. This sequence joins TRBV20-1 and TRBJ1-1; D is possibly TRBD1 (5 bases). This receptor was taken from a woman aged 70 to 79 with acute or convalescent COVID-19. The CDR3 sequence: CSARADREAFF. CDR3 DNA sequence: TGCAGTGCCCGGGCCGACAGAGAAGCTTTCTTT.